The 26 T cell receptor beta chains reported below all come from one sample, sequenced in a study of T-cell memory formation after mild COVID-19. TCRdb reprocessed the 5' RACE reads via MiXCR and lists one record per CDR3 protein. The table shows some 490,000 distinct CDR3 sequences, with about 18% occurring only once. Sequenced material: PBMCs or a T cell subset sorted from them (not recorded which). The origin of the receptors is an adult woman who had mild COVID-19 (a few samples of this study predate the infection). Cell type and time point are not known.

This clonotype was recorded many times. The J gene is TRBJ2-7, the V gene TRBV20-1; no firm D call. Between the trimmed V and J ends, which lost 1 base and 3 bases, there was a span of 10 bases. The CDR3 is 13 residues long. CDR1 and CDR2 from the germline V gene are DFQATT and SNEGSKA (reference sequence). The CDR3 reads CSARGQLDYEQYF. DNA for the CDR3: TGCAGTGCTAGAGGGCAGCTAGACTACGAGCAGTACTTC.

V is TRBV4-2 and J is TRBJ2-7; 12 positions agree with TRBD2. V shed 0 bases, J shed 0 bases, and the junction held 9 bases outside the gene matches. The germline V gene has CDR1 LGHNA and CDR2 YNFKEQ. The CDR3 is 19 amino acids. CDR3 in amino acids: CASSQEGTSGRLSSYEQYF. In DNA, the CDR3 is TGTGCCAGCAGCCAAGAGGGGACTAGCGGGCGCCTCAGCTCCTACGAGCAGTACTTC.

This clonotype was observed a handful of times. The CDR3 reads CASRARGPSYEQYF. CDR3 bases: TGTGCCAGCAGGGCCCGGGGGCCTTCCTACGAGCAGTACTTC. This chain connects TRBV25-1 to TRBJ2-7; possibly TRBD1 or TRBD2 for D (6 bases each). The V gene's germline CDR1 is MGHDK and CDR2 SYGVNS. V was clipped by 6 bases and J by 1 base, with 13 bases between them. The CDR3 runs 14 residues.

The table lists this clonotype with a few counts. This sequence joins TRBV2 and TRBJ2-1; either TRBD1 or TRBD2 may supply D (6 bases each). V was clipped by 7 bases and J by 3 bases, with 22 bases between them. This CDR3 is 17 amino acids long. Germline CDR1 SNHLY, CDR2 FYNNEI. The CDR3 region has the DNA TGTGCCAGCACCGAGGTTGGAGGAGGGGGTTTCTACAATGAGCAGTTCTTC. As protein: CASTEVGGGGFYNEQFF.

The chain recombines TRBV7-8 with TRBJ2-1; no clear D gene. Germline assignment: CDR1 SGHVS and CDR2 FQNEAQ. The CDR3 runs 17 residues. The V and J ends lost 5 bases and 0 bases respectively, with 17 bases between them. The CDR3 sequence is CASSPSRLLSSYNEQFF. CDR3 DNA sequence: TGTGCCAGCAGCCCATCGCGGCTTTTGAGCTCCTACAATGAGCAGTTCTTC.

V usage is TRBV12-3 or TRBV12-4 and J usage is TRBJ1-6; unclear D gene. V lost 1 base and J 7 bases, leaving 5 bases between the germline ends. This CDR3 spans 13 amino acids. In nucleotides, the CDR3 is TGTGCCAGCAGTTTAGACGCAAATTCACCCCTCCACTTT. This codes for CASSLDANSPLHF.

This clonotype has more than one count but fewer than ten. The chain carries TRBV7-2 and TRBJ2-2; D remains unclear. Germline V CDR1 and CDR2: SGHTA, FQGNSA. This CDR3 has 13 residues. V gave up 0 bases and J gave up 6 bases, with 5 bases separating them. This CDR3 is CASSLAMAGELFF. The CDR3 coding sequence is TGTGCCAGCAGCTTAGCGATGGCCGGGGAGCTGTTTTTT.

The gene calls are TRBV12-3 or TRBV12-4 and TRBJ2-1, with D hard to call. The CDR3 contains 13 residues. V was shortened by 5 bases and J by 9 bases, with 14 bases between the two germline ends. CDR3 nucleotide sequence: TGTGCCAGCAGTATACTTAGATTGGGTGAGCAGTTCTTC. Protein sequence: CASSILRLGEQFF.

The sample holds a few counts of this clonotype. This chain joins TRBV29-1 and TRBJ2-3; the D call may be TRBD1 or TRBD2 (5 bases each). The CDR3 length is 16 residues. Germline V gene lookup returns CDR1 SQVTM and CDR2 ANQGSEA. V was clipped by 4 bases and J by 2 bases, with 19 bases between them. For the CDR3, the DNA is TGCAGCGTTGGAACCAGTAAAGGGACCCTCACAGATACGCAGTATTTT. This encodes CSVGTSKGTLTDTQYF.

The chain joins TRBV3-1 to TRBJ1-2; D is uncertain. The germline CDR1 and CDR2 sequences are LGHDT and YNNKEL (reference sequence). Trimming took off 1 base at V and 7 bases at J, with 7 bases between the two ends. This CDR3 contains 12 residues. CDR3 nucleotide sequence: TGTGCCAGCAGCCAAGGAAAAAGTGGCTACACCTTC. Amino acid sequence: CASSQGKSGYTF. The whole variable domain, filled in from reference TRBV3-1 and TRBJ1-2, reads DTAVSQTPKYLVTQMGNDKSIKCEQNLGHDTMYWYKQDSKKFLKIMFSYNNKELIINETVPNRFSPKSPDKAHLNLHINSLELGDSAVYFCASSQGKSGYTFGSGTRLTVV.

In its sample, this clonotype was seen a few times. This chain joins TRBV20-1 and TRBJ1-5; D unclear. The CDR3 spans 12 residues. V shed 5 bases and J shed 4 bases, with 9 bases lying between them. Germline CDR1 DFQATT, CDR2 SNEGSKA (reference sequence). For the CDR3, the DNA is TGCAGTGCTCGGATCCGTAATCAGCCCCAGCATTTT. It translates to CSARIRNQPQHF.

This clonotype occurred once. V usage is TRBV12-3 or TRBV12-4 and J usage is TRBJ2-4; weak D call: TRBD1 (5 bases). Trimming stripped 6 bases from V and 8 bases from J, with 17 bases between. This CDR3 contains 14 residues. Here the CDR3 DNA reads TGTGCCAGCAGGCCCTCGGTAGGGGAAGACATTCAGTACTTC. Translated, it gives CASRPSVGEDIQYF.

This clonotype appeared many times. The V gene is TRBV5-1, the J gene TRBJ1-1; no clear D. Looked up from germline, CDR1 is SGHRS and CDR2 is YFSETQ. Trimming took 0 bases from V and 3 from J, leaving 0 bases between them. There are 11 residues in the CDR3. CDR3 protein: CASSLDTEAFF. Here the CDR3 DNA reads TGCGCCAGCAGCTTGGACACTGAAGCTTTCTTT.

The genes are TRBV7-9 and TRBJ2-6, with D unresolved. The V end was cut by 8 bases, the J end by 0 bases, with 2 bases between. The CDR3 consists of 12 residues. CDR1 and CDR2 (germline): SEHNR, FQNEAQ (reference sequence). CDR3 nucleotides: TGTGCCAGCGACTCTGGGGCCAACGTCCTGACTTTC. This codes for CASDSGANVLTF.

The chain is built from TRBV20-1 and TRBJ1-2; D is uncertain. Germline CDR1 is DFQATT and CDR2 is SNEGSKA (reference sequence). This CDR3 is built from 13 residues. Trimming took 6 bases from V and 0 from J, leaving 11 bases between them. Here the CDR3 reads CSARVITNYGYTF. The DNA for the CDR3 is TGCAGTGCCCGGGTCATTACTAACTATGGCTACACCTTC.

V is TRBV5-5 and J is TRBJ1-1; TRBD1 aligns across 7 bases. This CDR3 contains 16 residues. CDR1 and CDR2 from the germline V gene are SGHKS and YYEKEE (reference sequence). Trimming at V came to 3 bases and at J to 0 bases, leaving 8 bases not matched to a gene. The CDR3 spells CASSSNRDSVNTEAFF. In nucleotides, the CDR3 is TGTGCCAGCAGCTCCAACCGGGACAGCGTGAACACTGAAGCTTTCTTT.

This clonotype showed up just a few times. CDR3 coding DNA: TGTGCCAGCAGCCTGAGCCGGGACAGGGACACTGAAGCTTTCTTT. Residues: CASSLSRDRDTEAFF. The rearrangement links TRBV7-3 to TRBJ1-1, with TRBD1 identical over 9 bases. The CDR3 contains 15 residues. Unmatched junction bases numbered 7, after V lost 5 bases and J lost 3 bases. The germline CDR1 and CDR2 sequences are SGHTA and FQGTGA.

In this sample, this clonotype turned up a few times. The V and J genes are TRBV5-6 and TRBJ1-5; D is possibly TRBD1 (5 bases). The CDR3 has 14 amino acids. The V end lost 2 bases, the J end lost 4 bases, and 10 bases lay between the germline ends. CDR1 is SGHDT and CDR2 is YYEEEE in the germline V gene. The CDR3 DNA sequence: TGTGCCAGCAGCTTTCTGGCAGGGAATCAGCCCCAGCATTTT. This encodes CASSFLAGNQPQHF.

This clonotype was detected only a few times. The chain is built from TRBV11-3 and TRBJ1-2; D possibly corresponds to TRBD1 (6 bases). CDR3 size: 13 residues. Germline CDR1 SGHNT, CDR2 YENEEA. V lost 4 bases and J 7 bases, leaving 13 bases between the germline ends. DNA of the CDR3: TGTGCCAGCAGCTCGGGGGCCGTTGGTGGCTACACCTTC. It codes for CASSSGAVGGYTF.

The chain uses TRBV12-3 or TRBV12-4 and TRBJ2-3; TRBD2 agrees at 10 bases. The CDR3 sequence is 15 residues long. V was clipped by 8 bases and J by 2 bases; unmatched bases: 7. CDR3 amino acids: CASGSAGGITDTQYF. Here the CDR3 DNA reads TGTGCCAGCGGCTCAGCGGGGGGGATCACAGATACGCAGTATTTT.

There are a few counts of this clonotype. CDR3 loop: CASRPQGITGELFF. The CDR3 DNA is TGCGCCAGCAGGCCCCAGGGTATCACCGGGGAGCTGTTTTTT. The chain carries TRBV10-2 and TRBJ2-2; D might be TRBD1 (5 bases). CDR3 length: 14 amino acids. The V gene lost 6 bases and the J gene lost 4 bases, with 12 bases spanning the gap. The germline CDR1 and CDR2 sequences are WSHSY and SAAADI.

This clonotype was seen only a few times. V usage is TRBV20-1 and J usage is TRBJ2-7, with D perhaps TRBD2 (6 bases). Germline CDR1 DFQATT, CDR2 SNEGSKA (reference sequence). The CDR3 runs 15 residues. V shed 1 base and J shed 3 bases, with 16 bases lying between them. As DNA, the CDR3 is TGCAGTGCTAGAGGTGAGGTGGAGGGGCTCTACGAGCAGTACTTC. Encoded protein: CSARGEVEGLYEQYF.

This clonotype was counted only a few times. The V call is TRBV5-1, the J call TRBJ2-1; 8 positions match TRBD2. V shed 5 bases and J 9 bases; nucleotides not matched to a gene: 16. Germline-derived CDR1 and CDR2 are SGHRS and YFSETQ. This CDR3 is 16 amino acids long. CDR3 residues: CASRGGPGLAPFEQFF. As DNA, the CDR3 is TGCGCCAGCAGGGGGGGGCCAGGACTAGCCCCCTTTGAGCAGTTCTTC.

This clonotype was counted ten times or more. The chain has TRBV10-3 and TRBJ1-5; the D gene is possibly TRBD1 (6 bases). Per the germline V gene, CDR1 is ENHRY and CDR2 is SYGVKD. V was cut by 3 bases and J by 11 bases, with 14 bases left in between. The CDR3 runs 13 residues. CDR3 sequence (DNA): TGTGCCATCAGTGAATACAGGGAAGGGGCCCAGCATTTT. This translates into CAISEYREGAQHF.

This clonotype was counted between two and nine times. The chain recombines TRBV3-1 with TRBJ2-2, with D perhaps matching TRBD1 (6 bases). The CDR3 covers 13 residues. V was shortened by 6 bases and J by 6 bases, with 11 bases between the two germline ends. CDR1 and CDR2 from the germline V gene are LGHDT and YNNKEL (reference sequence). CDR3 region: CASSTGLPGELFF. CDR3 nucleotides: TGTGCCAGCAGTACAGGGCTTCCCGGGGAGCTGTTTTTT. Supplemented by reference TRBV3-1 and TRBJ2-2, the full variable domain reads DTAVSQTPKYLVTQMGNDKSIKCEQNLGHDTMYWYKQDSKKFLKIMFSYNNKELIINETVPNRFSPKSPDKAHLNLHINSLELGDSAVYFCASSTGLPGELFFGEGSRLTVL.

The sample holds a few counts of this clonotype. The chain is built from TRBV7-9 and TRBJ1-4; D is uncertain. V lost 5 bases and J lost 2, with 15 bases in between. Germline V gives CDR1 SEHNR, CDR2 FQNEAQ (reference sequence). CDR3 size: 16 residues. In DNA form, the CDR3 reads TGTGCCAGCAGCAAAGGACCGCGCGGGACTAATGAAAAACTGTTTTTT. Translating gives CASSKGPRGTNEKLFF.